These 27 T cell receptor beta chains were sequenced from one sample in a study of T cells in Graves' hyperthyroidism and ophthalmopathy. TCR beta CDR3 regions were amplified from RNA transcripts. First-round RT-PCR with HTBI primers amplified the TCR CDR3 region. Via MiXCR, TCRdb re-called the multiplex PCR reads, giving one row per CDR3 protein. This sample has hundreds of thousands of distinct CDR3 sequences; 15% to 20% occur once, and the top ten carry roughly 50%. The sequencing sample was made of blood. The receptors here all came from a woman aged 60-75 years with Graves' ophthalmopathy.

This clonotype was recorded at least ten times. The chain uses TRBV2 and TRBJ2-5, with TRBD2 matching over 8 bases. The ends lost 7 bases at V and 1 base at J; junction bases unmatched: 11. The CDR3 covers 16 residues. Germline lookup yields CDR1 SNHLY and CDR2 FYNNEI. The CDR3 here is CASKSGRGGPQETQYF. The CDR3 nucleotides read TGTGCCAGCAAGAGCGGCCGCGGGGGGCCCCAAGAGACCCAGTACTTC.

Ten or more counts support this clonotype. The CDR3 sequence is CASSTGQGYEQYF. The CDR3 DNA reads as TGTGCCAGCTCCACGGGACAGGGATACGAGCAGTACTTC. This rearrangement joins TRBV18 to TRBJ2-7; 9 bases match TRBD1. Germline V gene data show CDR1 as KGHSH and CDR2 as LQKENI. J gave up 4 bases and V 6 bases, and 4 bases lay outside the gene matches. The CDR3 extends over 13 amino acids.

The chain recombines TRBV19 with TRBJ2-5; D unresolved. The CDR3 extends over 14 amino acids. Per germline, CDR1 LNHDA and CDR2 SQIVND (reference sequence). V lost 5 bases and J lost 0, with 10 bases in between. The CDR3 here is CASSRQAYQETQYF. CDR3 in DNA: TGTGCCAGTAGTCGGCAGGCGTACCAAGAGACCCAGTACTTC.

This rearrangement joins TRBV18 to TRBJ1-2, with 8 bases aligning to TRBD1. CDR1 and CDR2 (germline): KGHSH, LQKENI. CDR3 size: 15 residues. Losses at the gene ends were 4 bases for V and 2 bases for J; bases not matched to a gene: 6. This chain's CDR3 is CASSREQGANYGYTF. The CDR3 DNA sequence: TGTGCCAGCTCACGAGAGCAGGGGGCCAACTATGGCTACACCTTC.

V gene TRBV20-1 combines with J gene TRBJ2-2; D is undetermined. Trimming left V 1 base short and J 1 base short, with 7 bases between. The CDR3 runs 14 residues. CDR1 DFQATT and CDR2 SNEGSKA come from the germline V gene (reference sequence). The CDR3 sequence is CSARVGKNTGELFF. In DNA, the CDR3 is TGCAGTGCTAGAGTTGGCAAGAACACCGGGGAGCTGTTTTTT.

In this sample, this clonotype turned up many times. The chain carries TRBV7-2 and TRBJ2-7; D is possibly TRBD1 or TRBD2 (5 bases each). CDR3 length equals 13 residues. Trimming took off 3 bases at V and 3 bases at J, with 9 bases between the two ends. Germline CDR1 reads SGHTA; CDR2 reads FQGNSA. As DNA, the CDR3 is TGTGCCAGCAGCTTCGGGGCACGCTACGAGCAGTACTTC. Its protein is CASSFGARYEQYF.

This clonotype was found many times. The V gene is TRBV6-1, the J gene TRBJ1-5; D unclear. Trimming took off 2 bases at V and 6 bases at J, with 5 bases between the two ends. The CDR3 is made up of 12 amino acids. Germline V lookup: CDR1 MNHNS, CDR2 SASEGT. CDR3 in DNA: TGTGCCAGCAGTGAATGGGGTCAGCCCCAGCATTTT. Amino acid sequence: CASSEWGQPQHF.

In this sample, this clonotype turned up many times. The chain joins TRBV7-2 to TRBJ2-2; D perhaps matches TRBD2 (6 bases). The CDR3 is made up of 14 amino acids. Germline CDR1 SGHTA, CDR2 FQGNSA. Trimming cost V 2 bases and J 7 bases, with 11 bases left between them. Written as DNA, the CDR3 is TGTGCCAGCAGCTTACAGGGAGCGGGCGGGGAGCTGTTTTTT. Translation: CASSLQGAGGELFF.

This clonotype was observed many times. This rearrangement joins TRBV12-3 or TRBV12-4 to TRBJ2-5; TRBD1 matches 7 bases. The J segment lost 4 bases and the V segment lost 2 bases, leaving 13 bases of the junction unmatched. CDR3 length: 17 amino acids. The CDR3 bases are TGTGCCAGCAGTTTACTCGGGTCGACAGGGTGGAGAGAGACCCAGTACTTC. It translates to CASSLLGSTGWRETQYF.

This clonotype turned up a few times. V gene TRBV28 combines with J gene TRBJ1-2; D remains unclear. The V end was cut by 2 bases, the J end by 0 bases, with 7 bases between. The CDR3 is 14 residues long. The V gene's germline CDR1 is MDHEN and CDR2 SYDVKM. Here the CDR3 DNA reads TGTGCCAGCAGTTTAGGGCTTACTAACTATGGCTACACCTTC. Translated: CASSLGLTNYGYTF.

This clonotype was observed a few times. This chain joins TRBV2 and TRBJ1-4; unclear D gene. The CDR3 has 13 residues. In germline, CDR1 is SNHLY, CDR2 FYNNEI. V lost 7 bases and J 5 bases, leaving 11 bases between the germline ends. CDR3 residues: CASKRDRNEKLFF. CDR3 coding DNA: TGTGCCAGCAAAAGGGATAGAAATGAAAAACTGTTTTTT.

This clonotype was seen more than once but under ten times. J is TRBJ2-2 and V is TRBV4-1; 10 bases line up with TRBD2. V shed 0 bases, J shed 7 bases, and the junction held 5 bases outside the gene matches. The germline CDR1 and CDR2 sequences are MGHRA and YSYEKL. The CDR3 totals 16 residues. CDR3 nucleotides: TGCGCCAGCAGCCAAGATGTGCTAGCGGGAGTCGGGGAGCTGTTTTTT. Translating gives CASSQDVLAGVGELFF.

V and J are TRBV20-1 and TRBJ2-5; TRBD2 might be the D (6 bases). The length of the CDR3 is 14 residues. Per the germline V gene, CDR1 is DFQATT and CDR2 is SNEGSKA (reference sequence). V dropped 5 bases and J dropped 1 base, with 14 bases sitting between them. The chain's CDR3 is CSAPFGTGQETQYF. In DNA form, the CDR3 reads TGCAGTGCTCCATTCGGGACTGGCCAAGAGACCCAGTACTTC.

Many counts were recorded for this clonotype. The chain has TRBV29-1 and TRBJ2-5; tentatively, D is TRBD1 (6 bases). V was shortened by 8 bases and J by 5 bases, with 18 bases between the two germline ends. This CDR3 contains 13 residues. Germline values: CDR1 SQVTM, CDR2 ANQGSEA. The CDR3 here is CSSTQGRSETQYF. DNA for the CDR3: TGCAGCTCTACTCAGGGGCGAAGCGAGACCCAGTACTTC.

The table lists this clonotype with a few counts. The rearrangement links TRBV13 to TRBJ1-4; a possible D gene is TRBD1 (6 bases). V gave up 6 bases and J gave up 7 bases, with 9 bases separating them. The germline CDR1 and CDR2 sequences are PRHDT and FYEKMQ (reference sequence). The CDR3 is 12 residues long. For the CDR3, the DNA is TGTGCCAGCAGTGAACAGGGTGAAAAACTGTTTTTT. As protein: CASSEQGEKLFF.

The chain carries TRBV27 and TRBJ2-5; 11 nucleotides align to TRBD2. This CDR3 has 16 amino acids. Germline lookup yields CDR1 MNHEY and CDR2 SMNVEV (reference sequence). Trimming took 5 bases from V and 3 from J; bases not matched to a gene: 8. The CDR3, as DNA: TGTGCCAGCAGTCACGGGACTAGCGGATTAAAAGAGACCCAGTACTTC. It specifies CASSHGTSGLKETQYF.

Ten or more counts support this clonotype. The rearrangement joins TRBV15 to TRBJ1-2, with unresolved D. CDR1 and CDR2 from the germline V gene are LNHNV and YYDKDF (reference sequence). Trimming left V 3 bases short and J 0 bases short, with 14 bases between. CDR3 length: 16 amino acids. The CDR3 sequence is CATSSPLGVPNYGYTF. The CDR3 DNA reads TGTGCCACCAGCAGCCCGTTAGGAGTTCCTAACTATGGCTACACCTTC.

The table lists this clonotype with a count of one. Because the CDR3's place on the DNA is in doubt, the DNA is left out and the CDR3 is given as listed by TCRdb. The gene calls are TRBV6-2 or TRBV6-3 and TRBJ1-2. Ends included, the CDR3 has 23 residues. CDR1 is MNHEY, CDR2 SVGEGT, per germline. The CDR3 reads CASSYSRAGEGEQFFGPGYGYTF.

Many counts were recorded for this clonotype. The chain recombines TRBV6-2 or TRBV6-3 with TRBJ2-3; D call uncertain. The CDR3 runs 13 residues. Germline CDR1 is MNHEY and CDR2 is SVGEGT. V gave up 6 bases and J gave up 1 base, with 8 bases separating them. The DNA for the CDR3 is TGTGCCAGCAGGGGCGACGGCACAGATACGCAGTATTTT. This translates into CASRGDGTDTQYF.

In its sample, this clonotype was seen many times. V is TRBV7-9 and J is TRBJ2-1, with D perhaps assigned TRBD1 or TRBD2 (7 bases each). The germline V gene has CDR1 SEHNR and CDR2 FQNEAQ (reference sequence). V was clipped by 3 bases and J by 5 bases, with 14 bases between them. The CDR3 length is 15 residues. Here the CDR3 DNA reads TGTGCCAGCAGCTTCGGGGGGACAGATCACAATGAGCAGTTCTTC. Its protein is CASSFGGTDHNEQFF.

This clonotype was counted at least ten times. V is TRBV25-1 and J is TRBJ2-3, with TRBD1 matching 7 bases. The J segment lost 4 bases and the V segment lost 4 bases, leaving 5 bases of the junction unmatched. This CDR3 has 14 residues. Germline values: CDR1 MGHDK, CDR2 SYGVNS. CDR3 DNA sequence: TGTGCCAGCAGTGTAACAGGGGTGGCAGATACGCAGTATTTT. Amino acids: CASSVTGVADTQYF. The whole variable domain, remainder taken from reference TRBV25-1 and TRBJ2-3, is EADIYQTPRYLVIGTGKKITLECSQTMGHDKMYWYQQDPGMELHLIHYSYGVNSTEKGDLSSESTVSRIRTEHFPLTLESARPSHTSQYLCASSVTGVADTQYFGPGTRLTVL.

Many counts were recorded for this clonotype. One base away lies a much larger clone, so this may be a sequencing read error. The chain carries TRBV7-2 and TRBJ2-7; 7 nucleotides align to TRBD1. This CDR3 contains 14 residues. V was pared by 5 bases and J by 1 base, with 5 bases of the junction left unmatched. Germline-derived CDR1 and CDR2 are SGHTA and FQGNSA. The CDR3 loop reads CASSPQTGSYEQYF. The CDR3 DNA reads TGTGCCAGCAGCCCCCAGACAGGGTCCTACGAGCAGTACTTC. Combining the CDR3 with reference TRBV7-2 and TRBJ2-7 gives the whole variable domain GAGVSQSPSNKVTEKGKDVELRCDPISGHTALYWYRQSLGQGLEFLIYFQGNSAPDKSGLPSDRFSAERTGGSVSTLTIQRTQQEDSAVYLCASSPQTGSYEQYFGPGTRLTVT.

This clonotype showed up many times. The chain carries TRBV28 and TRBJ1-4; 7 bases are shared with TRBD1. The CDR3 length is 16 residues. V dropped 4 bases and J dropped 4; count of bases not matched to a gene: 9. From germline, CDR1 is MDHEN and CDR2 SYDVKM. The chain's CDR3 is CASSSGRTGINEKLFF. The CDR3 DNA sequence: TGTGCCAGCAGTTCGGGACGGACAGGCATTAATGAAAAACTGTTTTTT.

In its sample, this clonotype was seen many times. The J gene is TRBJ2-7, the V gene TRBV7-2, with a weak D call TRBD2 (6 bases). The germline CDR1 and CDR2 sequences are SGHTA and FQGNSA. This CDR3 has 15 amino acids. The germline V and J ends were trimmed by 5 bases and 6 bases, with 20 bases remaining between them. The DNA for the CDR3 is TGTGCCAGCAGCCAAGACGGCGGGACCCCGGGCGAGCAGTACTTC. Translating gives CASSQDGGTPGEQYF.

The V and J genes are TRBV7-3 and TRBJ2-3, with 9 nucleotides matching TRBD2. Germline CDR1 reads SGHTA; CDR2 reads FQGTGA. V trimming: 2 bases; J trimming: 1 base; junction bases outside the gene matches: 7. This CDR3 is 17 amino acids long. Here the CDR3 DNA reads TGTGCCAGCAGCTTAGATGGGCCTAGCGGGGGCACAGATACGCAGTATTTT. Encoded protein: CASSLDGPSGGTDTQYF. Full variable domain (remainder filled in from reference TRBV7-3 and TRBJ2-3): GAGVSQTPSNKVTEKGKYVELRCDPISGHTALYWYRQSLGQGPEFLIYFQGTGAADDSGLPNDRFFAVRPEGSVSTLKIQRTERGDSAVYLCASSLDGPSGGTDTQYFGPGTRLTVL.

The chain combines TRBV18 with TRBJ2-6; D tentatively reads TRBD1 or TRBD2 (5 bases each). Between the trimmed V and J ends, which lost 3 bases and 0 bases, there was a span of 12 bases. CDR1 and CDR2 from the germline V gene are KGHSH and LQKENI. The CDR3 has 17 amino acids. CDR3 nucleotides: TGTGCCAGCTCACCCGGGACGGCGGGCTCTGGGGCCAACGTCCTGACTTTC. This encodes CASSPGTAGSGANVLTF.

This clonotype appeared many times. The chain couples TRBV7-3 to TRBJ2-2, with D possibly being TRBD2 (6 bases). The CDR3 covers 17 residues. Trimming shortened V by 1 base and J by 1 base, and 13 bases separated the two germline ends. CDR1 is SGHTA, CDR2 FQGTGA, per germline. The CDR3 protein is CASSLIGGAMNTGELFF. DNA for the CDR3: TGTGCCAGCAGCTTAATAGGAGGGGCTATGAACACCGGGGAGCTGTTTTTT.